Listed below are T cell receptor beta chains from one sample, sequenced in a study of T cells in Graves' hyperthyroidism and ophthalmopathy. TCRdb re-analysed the multiplex PCR reads in MiXCR, keeping a single row per CDR3 protein. The table lists 300,000 to 450,000 distinct CDR3 sequences, more than 20% of them singletons. The sequenced sample consisted of blood. Receptor source: a man aged 50-60 years with Graves' hyperthyroidism. Each CDR3 is given with its conserved first and last residue. The D gene is left open where the match is weak. Clone size is not always given. Where it is, it says once, few, many or a class for expanded clones.

v_call: TRBV18; d_call: -; j_call: TRBJ1-2; clone_size: many; cdr3_aa: CASSSQTTYGYTF; cdr3_nt: TGTGCCAGCTCATCTCAAACAACCTATGGCTACACCTTC
v_call: TRBV6-1; d_call: TRBD2; j_call: TRBJ2-1; clone_size: few; cdr3_aa: CASSDNAGASYNEQFF; cdr3_nt: TGTGCCAGCAGTGACAACGCGGGAGCTTCCTACAATGAGCAGTTCTTC
v_call: TRBV7-7; d_call: TRBD2; j_call: TRBJ2-7; clone_size: many; cdr3_aa: CASSLALAGIHEQYF; cdr3_nt: TGTGCCAGCAGCTTAGCTCTAGCGGGAATCCACGAGCAGTACTTC
v_call: TRBV6-1; d_call: -; j_call: TRBJ1-6; clone_size: -; cdr3_aa: CASSTTWGSPLHF; cdr3_nt: TGTGCCAGCAGCACAACGTGGGGTTCACCCCTCCACTTT
v_call: TRBV4-2; d_call: TRBD2; j_call: TRBJ2-4; clone_size: few; cdr3_aa: CASSRRLAGGLGLNIQYF; cdr3_nt: TGTGCCAGCAGCCGACGACTAGCGGGAGGCCTTGGATTAAACATTCAGTACTTC
v_call: TRBV5-1; d_call: -; j_call: TRBJ2-3; clone_size: many; cdr3_aa: CASSLGVTSTDTQYF; cdr3_nt: TGCGCCAGCAGCTTGGGAGTTACTAGCACAGATACGCAGTATTTT
v_call: TRBV7-3; d_call: -; j_call: TRBJ2-5; clone_size: -; cdr3_aa: CASSPAGAGVTQYF; cdr3_nt: TGCGCCAGCAGCCCCGCCGGGGCAGGGGTGACCCAGTACTTC
v_call: TRBV6-5; d_call: TRBD2; j_call: TRBJ2-1; clone_size: -; cdr3_aa: CASSYSVPGLAVNEQFF; cdr3_nt: TGTGCCAGCAGTTACTCGGTCCCGGGACTAGCGGTCAATGAGCAGTTCTTC
v_call: TRBV18; d_call: -; j_call: TRBJ2-4; clone_size: -; cdr3_aa: CASSPESAKNIQYF; cdr3_nt: TGTGCCAGCTCACCAGAAAGTGCCAAAAACATTCAGTACTTC
v_call: TRBV28; d_call: -; j_call: TRBJ2-1; clone_size: -; cdr3_aa: CASSPDYWQFF; cdr3_nt: TGTGCCAGCAGTCCAGACTATTGGCAGTTCTTC
v_call: TRBV28; d_call: TRBD1; j_call: TRBJ1-1; clone_size: -; cdr3_aa: CASRTGTGITEAFF; cdr3_nt: TGTGCCAGCAGGACCGGGACAGGGATCACTGAAGCTTTCTTT
v_call: TRBV2; d_call: -; j_call: TRBJ1-3; clone_size: many; cdr3_aa: CASSEARRAGNTIYF; cdr3_nt: TGTGCCAGCAGTGAAGCGCGGAGGGCTGGAAACACCATATATTTT
v_call: TRBV12-3/TRBV12-4; d_call: -; j_call: TRBJ1-2; clone_size: -; cdr3_aa: CASSPAGVGDYGYTF; cdr3_nt: TGTGCCAGCAGCCCCGCCGGAGTAGGGGACTATGGCTACACCTTC
v_call: TRBV5-1; d_call: -; j_call: TRBJ2-7; clone_size: few; cdr3_aa: CASSSPGQDYEQYF; cdr3_nt: TGCGCCAGCAGCTCCCCGGGACAAGACTACGAGCAGTACTTC
v_call: TRBV7-9; d_call: -; j_call: TRBJ2-3; clone_size: few; cdr3_aa: CASSLVRAVEDTQYF; cdr3_nt: TGTGCCAGCAGCTTAGTGCGGGCCGTGGAGGATACGCAGTATTTT
v_call: TRBV7-3; d_call: -; j_call: TRBJ2-2; clone_size: few; cdr3_aa: CASSLPGANTGELFF; cdr3_nt: TGTGCCAGCAGCTTGCCGGGCGCGAACACCGGGGAGCTGTTTTTT
v_call: TRBV4-1; d_call: TRBD2; j_call: TRBJ2-3; clone_size: few; cdr3_aa: CASSQEPAGGPDTQYF; cdr3_nt: TGCGCCAGCAGCCAAGAACCAGCGGGAGGGCCGGATACGCAGTATTTT
v_call: TRBV11-2; d_call: TRBD2; j_call: TRBJ2-1; clone_size: -; cdr3_aa: CASSLSGGGSSYNEQFF; cdr3_nt: TGTGCCAGCAGCTTAAGTGGAGGCGGGAGCTCCTACAATGAGCAGTTCTTC
v_call: TRBV5-6; d_call: TRBD2; j_call: TRBJ2-1; clone_size: -; cdr3_aa: CASSLFETSGSSYNEQFF; cdr3_nt: TGTGCCAGCAGCTTGTTTGAGACTAGCGGGAGCTCCTACAATGAGCAGTTCTTC
v_call: TRBV27; d_call: -; j_call: TRBJ2-3; clone_size: -; cdr3_aa: CASRRLERITDTQYF; cdr3_nt: TGTGCCAGCAGACGCCTAGAGAGGATCACAGATACGCAGTATTTT
v_call: TRBV2; d_call: -; j_call: TRBJ1-4; clone_size: -; cdr3_aa: CASSSGTSISEKLFF; cdr3_nt: TGTGCCAGCAGCTCCGGGACGTCCATTTCCGAAAAACTGTTTTTT
v_call: TRBV20-1; d_call: TRBD1; j_call: TRBJ1-5; clone_size: -; cdr3_aa: CSARDPRGTAHNQPQHF; cdr3_nt: TGCAGTGCTAGAGATCCCCGGGGGACAGCTCACAATCAGCCCCAGCATTTT
v_call: TRBV20-1; d_call: -; j_call: TRBJ2-5; clone_size: many; cdr3_aa: CSARRWGTYQETQYF; cdr3_nt: TGCAGTGCTAGACGGTGGGGGACCTACCAAGAGACCCAGTACTTC
v_call: TRBV29-1; d_call: TRBD1; j_call: TRBJ2-7; clone_size: -; cdr3_aa: CSAMSRDRGHEQYF; cdr3_nt: TGCAGCGCCATGTCCCGGGACAGGGGTCACGAGCAGTACTTC
v_call: TRBV30; d_call: TRBD1; j_call: TRBJ1-1; clone_size: -; cdr3_aa: CAWSSPGQATEAFF; cdr3_nt: TGTGCCTGGAGTTCCCCTGGACAGGCCACTGAAGCTTTCTTT
v_call: TRBV19; d_call: -; j_call: TRBJ2-1; clone_size: few; cdr3_aa: CASSVDASSYNEQFF; cdr3_nt: TGTGCCAGTAGTGTGGACGCCAGCTCCTACAATGAGCAGTTCTTC
v_call: TRBV11-2; d_call: TRBD2; j_call: TRBJ2-3; clone_size: many; cdr3_aa: CASSLELGLVGDTQYF; cdr3_nt: TGTGCCAGCAGCTTAGAATTGGGACTAGTGGGAGATACGCAGTATTTT
v_call: TRBV6-1; d_call: -; j_call: TRBJ2-6; clone_size: few; cdr3_aa: CASSDTGDRRSGANVLTF; cdr3_nt: TGTGCCAGCAGTGACACGGGGGACCGCCGATCTGGGGCCAACGTCCTGACTTTC
v_call: TRBV3-1; d_call: -; j_call: TRBJ1-2; clone_size: many; cdr3_aa: CASSQGGALYGYTF; cdr3_nt: TGTGCCAGCAGCCAAGGAGGGGCTCTCTATGGCTACACCTTC
v_call: TRBV29-1; d_call: TRBD1; j_call: TRBJ1-2; clone_size: -; cdr3_aa: CSGGQGDYGYTF; cdr3_nt: TGCAGCGGGGGACAGGGGGACTATGGCTACACCTTC
v_call: TRBV29-1; d_call: TRBD1; j_call: TRBJ2-5; clone_size: few; cdr3_aa: CSVVSGQGFQETQYF; cdr3_nt: TGCAGCGTTGTGTCGGGACAGGGCTTCCAAGAGACCCAGTACTTC
v_call: TRBV5-1; d_call: -; j_call: TRBJ1-1; clone_size: -; cdr3_aa: CASSLNQGATEAFF; cdr3_nt: TGCGCCAGCAGCTTGAACCAGGGAGCGACTGAAGCTTTCTTT
v_call: TRBV6-2/TRBV6-3; d_call: -; j_call: TRBJ2-4; clone_size: -; cdr3_aa: CASRATTGTKNIQYF; cdr3_nt: TGTGCCAGCAGGGCAACAACAGGGACCAAAAACATTCAGTACTTC
v_call: TRBV24-1; d_call: TRBD2; j_call: TRBJ2-1; clone_size: -; cdr3_aa: CATSDFLTSGSLSEQFF; cdr3_nt: TGTGCCACCAGTGATTTCCTCACTAGCGGGAGTTTAAGTGAGCAGTTCTTC
v_call: TRBV3-1; d_call: TRBD2; j_call: TRBJ2-7; clone_size: -; cdr3_aa: CASSLGSGAPYEQYF; cdr3_nt: TGTGCCAGCAGCTTAGGGAGCGGGGCCCCCTACGAGCAGTACTTC
v_call: TRBV12-3/TRBV12-4; d_call: TRBD1; j_call: TRBJ2-7; clone_size: few; cdr3_aa: CASSFRDRTYEQYF; cdr3_nt: TGTGCCAGCAGTTTTAGGGACAGGACCTACGAGCAGTACTTC
v_call: TRBV13; d_call: -; j_call: TRBJ2-6; clone_size: -; cdr3_aa: CASSLDGLSGANVLTF; cdr3_nt: TGTGCCAGCAGCTTAGATGGTCTATCTGGGGCCAACGTCCTGACTTTC
v_call: TRBV28; d_call: -; j_call: TRBJ2-7; clone_size: few; cdr3_aa: CASSTTIYEQYF; cdr3_nt: TGTGCCAGCAGTACGACGATCTACGAGCAGTACTTC
v_call: TRBV20-1; d_call: TRBD1; j_call: TRBJ2-1; clone_size: -; cdr3_aa: CSASWDSPQGQQFF; cdr3_nt: TGCAGTGCTAGTTGGGACAGTCCCCAGGGTCAGCAGTTCTTC
v_call: TRBV3-1; d_call: -; j_call: TRBJ1-1; clone_size: many; cdr3_aa: CASSQGGWTNTEAFF; cdr3_nt: TGTGCCAGCAGCCAAGGAGGGTGGACGAACACTGAAGCTTTCTTT
v_call: TRBV3-1; d_call: -; j_call: TRBJ1-5; clone_size: -; cdr3_aa: CASSWGGEGGQPQHF; cdr3_nt: TGTGCCAGCAGCTGGGGGGGAGAAGGGGGTCAGCCCCAGCATTTT
v_call: TRBV12-3/TRBV12-4; d_call: TRBD2; j_call: TRBJ2-7; clone_size: few; cdr3_aa: CASSFGTSSTYEQYF; cdr3_nt: TGTGCCAGCAGTTTTGGGACTAGCAGCACCTACGAGCAGTACTTC
v_call: TRBV12-3/TRBV12-4; d_call: -; j_call: TRBJ2-3; clone_size: -; cdr3_aa: CASSFGEGTQYF; cdr3_nt: TGTGCCAGCAGTTTCGGAGAGGGCACGCAGTATTTT
v_call: TRBV12-3/TRBV12-4; d_call: -; j_call: TRBJ2-5; clone_size: few; cdr3_aa: CASSQTETQYF; cdr3_nt: TGTGCCAGCAGTCAGACAGAGACCCAGTACTTC
v_call: TRBV12-3/TRBV12-4; d_call: TRBD2; j_call: TRBJ2-2; clone_size: -; cdr3_aa: CASSFSGRNTGELFF; cdr3_nt: TGTGCCAGCAGTTTTAGCGGGAGGAACACCGGGGAGCTGTTTTTT
v_call: TRBV4-1; d_call: -; j_call: TRBJ1-2; clone_size: few; cdr3_aa: CASSQGLPRRDGYTF; cdr3_nt: TGCGCCAGCAGCCAAGGGCTCCCCCGGAGGGATGGCTACACCTTC
v_call: TRBV11-2; d_call: -; j_call: TRBJ2-7; clone_size: many; cdr3_aa: CASSNRDNYEQYF; cdr3_nt: TGTGCCAGCAGCAACCGGGACAACTACGAGCAGTACTTC
v_call: TRBV3-1; d_call: TRBD2; j_call: TRBJ2-1; clone_size: -; cdr3_aa: CASSDGTSDYNEQFF; cdr3_nt: TGTGCCAGCAGCGACGGGACTAGCGACTACAATGAGCAGTTCTTC
v_call: TRBV27; d_call: -; j_call: TRBJ2-7; clone_size: few; cdr3_aa: CASRLGSGYEQYF; cdr3_nt: TGTGCCAGCAGGCTGGGTAGCGGCTACGAGCAGTACTTC
v_call: TRBV12-3/TRBV12-4; d_call: TRBD2; j_call: TRBJ2-1; clone_size: many; cdr3_aa: CASKASGRSNEQFF; cdr3_nt: TGTGCCAGCAAAGCTAGCGGGAGGAGCAATGAGCAGTTCTTC
v_call: TRBV20-1; d_call: -; j_call: TRBJ2-1; clone_size: few; cdr3_aa: CSAPKTGSNEQFF; cdr3_nt: TGCAGTGCTCCTAAGACTGGATCTAATGAGCAGTTCTTC
v_call: TRBV29-1; d_call: -; j_call: TRBJ2-3; clone_size: -; cdr3_aa: CSVETGRDLSDTQYF; cdr3_nt: TGCAGCGTTGAGACGGGGCGGGACCTCTCGGATACGCAGTATTTT
v_call: TRBV7-9; d_call: -; j_call: TRBJ2-1; clone_size: -; cdr3_aa: CASSRQVSYNEQFF; cdr3_nt: TGTGCCAGCAGCCGACAGGTGTCTTACAATGAGCAGTTCTTC
v_call: TRBV6-9; d_call: -; j_call: TRBJ2-7; clone_size: few; cdr3_aa: CASSSPYQVYEQYF; cdr3_nt: TGTGCCAGCAGTTCACCCTACCAGGTCTACGAGCAGTACTTC
v_call: TRBV2; d_call: -; j_call: TRBJ2-7; clone_size: few; cdr3_aa: CASNRWEAYEQYF; cdr3_nt: TGTGCCAGCAATCGTTGGGAGGCCTACGAGCAGTACTTC
v_call: TRBV6-7; d_call: -; j_call: TRBJ2-7; clone_size: few; cdr3_aa: CASSYPRSQAYEQYF; cdr3_nt: TGTGCCAGCAGTTACCCAAGGTCGCAGGCCTACGAGCAGTACTTC
v_call: TRBV7-2; d_call: -; j_call: TRBJ2-7; clone_size: many; cdr3_aa: CASQRDRTYEQYF; cdr3_nt: TGTGCCAGCCAAAGGGACCGAACCTACGAGCAGTACTTC
v_call: TRBV7-9; d_call: TRBD1; j_call: TRBJ1-5; clone_size: few; cdr3_aa: CASTIGQGAQHF; cdr3_nt: TGTGCCAGCACCATCGGACAGGGGGCCCAGCATTTT